This note documents a single T cell receptor (beta chain) sequence. This sample stems from a study of blood T cell repertoires in COVID-19. For the study at large: Sources were T cells, B-cell-depleted T cells, or PBMCs; the material itself was cDNA or gDNA.

In the authors' workflow: Amplification with reference gene primers provided the estimates of nucleated cell counts. Measured with immunoSEQ multiplex PCR; TCRdb has only the in-frame clones, and not every one. V, J and clone size were drawn from that table, and D and trimming were deduced from the DNA. The data hold 90,000 to 120,000 clones, with roughly four fifths observed a single time. V was pared by 2 bases and J by 7 bases, with 9 bases between. The CDR3 loop spans 12 amino acids. Germline V gives CDR1 SGHTA, CDR2 FQGNSA. This sequence joins TRBV7-2 and TRBJ2-7; no definite D call. The source material was peripheral blood. The sequence came from a man aged 55 to 70 with acute or convalescent COVID-19. This CDR3 is CASSLRGWEQYF. CDR3 nucleotides: TGTGCCAGCAGCTTACGAGGATGGGAGCAGTACTTC.